The 14 T cell receptor beta chains listed next were all sequenced from one sample in a study of OX40 agonist ivuxolimab in advanced cancers. Profiling relied on immunoSEQ multiplex PCR, and the TCRdb table lists in-frame clones only, not all of them. The table has tens of thousands of clones, more than 80% seen once. The sequences come from CD4+ or CD8+ T cells sorted from blood, collected in a trial of the OX40 agonist ivuxolimab. Receptors originate from an adult with an advanced solid tumor such as melanoma, head and neck, liver or kidney cancer.

The chain combines TRBV18 with TRBJ2-7; D is undetermined. The ends were cut back, 5 bases at V and 2 bases at J, with 13 bases in the middle. The CDR3 loop spans 14 amino acids. Looked up from germline, CDR1 is KGHSH and CDR2 is LQKENI. CDR3 nucleotide sequence: TGTGCCAGCTCAACGCCTGGGCAAGCCTACGAGCAGTACTTC. Translated: CASSTPGQAYEQYF.

This clone was counted a few times. The chain combines TRBV29-1 with TRBJ2-5; 10 nucleotides agree with TRBD2. Germline CDR1 and CDR2: SQVTM and ANQGSEA. Trimming at V came to 4 bases and at J to 2 bases, leaving 4 bases not matched to a gene. The CDR3 runs 14 residues. The CDR3 DNA reads TGCAGCGTTGTCACTAGCGGGAATCAAGAGACCCAGTACTTC. Translation: CSVVTSGNQETQYF.

This chain uses TRBV7-2 with TRBJ1-2; D remains unclear. The CDR3 sequence is 15 residues long. V was trimmed by 3 bases and J by 0 bases, leaving 11 bases between them. From germline, CDR1 is SGHTA and CDR2 FQGNSA. CDR3 loop: CASSFVGGANYGYTF. In nucleotides, the CDR3 is TGTGCCAGCAGCTTCGTGGGAGGAGCTAACTATGGCTACACCTTC.

This clone was found once. The rearrangement joins TRBV6-1 to TRBJ2-2, with D perhaps TRBD2 (7 bases). V lost 6 bases to trimming and J lost 3 bases, with 14 bases between them. This CDR3 comprises 15 residues. Germline lookup yields CDR1 MNHNS and CDR2 SASEGT. In DNA form, the CDR3 reads TGTGCCAGCAGCCTACAGGGAGGGGACACCGGGGAGCTGTTTTTT. Amino acid sequence: CASSLQGGDTGELFF.

The gene calls are TRBV18 and TRBJ1-1, with D perhaps matching TRBD1 (6 bases). The germline V gene encodes CDR1 KGHSH and CDR2 LQKENI. V was pared by 6 bases and J by 1 base, with 12 bases between. The CDR3 runs to 14 residues. CDR3 DNA sequence: TGTGCCAGCTCCCCCGGGACAACGAACACTGAAGCTTTCTTT. It is translated as CASSPGTTNTEAFF.

CDR3 sequence: CASSQPGRKGDEQFF. As DNA, the CDR3 is TGCGCCAGCAGCCAACCGGGCCGGAAGGGAGATGAGCAGTTCTTC. V is TRBV4-1 and J is TRBJ2-1; perhaps TRBD2 as D (5 bases). Looked up from germline, CDR1 is MGHRA and CDR2 is YSYEKL. The CDR3 covers 15 residues. The ends were cut back, 2 bases at V and 8 bases at J, with 16 bases in the middle.

The V gene is TRBV5-6, the J gene TRBJ1-2; TRBD1 matches at 8 bases. Germline V gives CDR1 SGHDT, CDR2 YYEEEE. The J segment lost 5 bases and the V segment lost 1 base, leaving 4 bases of the junction unmatched. The length of the CDR3 is 14 residues. In nucleotides, the CDR3 is TGTGCCAGCAGCTTGACAGGGGGAGGTTATGGCTACACCTTC. Translated: CASSLTGGGYGYTF.

The chain is built from TRBV5-1 and TRBJ2-1; TRBD2 is a possible D gene (5 bases). Germline lookup yields CDR1 SGHRS and CDR2 YFSETQ. This CDR3 has 15 amino acids. V was clipped by 4 bases and J by 8 bases, with 19 bases between them. The CDR3 coding sequence is TGCGCCAGCAGCCTGCGGGTTGGAAGTGGGGATGAGCAGTTCTTC. Its protein product is CASSLRVGSGDEQFF.

The chain uses TRBV6-5 and TRBJ1-2; 8 nucleotides agree with TRBD1. This CDR3 has 12 amino acids. Germline CDR1 is MNHEY and CDR2 is SVGAGI. J lost 6 bases, V lost 11 bases, and 8 bases had no gene match. The CDR3 nucleotides are TGTGCCGGCTGGACAGGGAAGAATGGCTACACCTTC. It yields the protein CAGWTGKNGYTF.

The chain links TRBV5-6 to TRBJ2-5; D not resolved. In germline, CDR1 is SGHDT, CDR2 YYEEEE. This CDR3 has 12 amino acids. The V gene lost 3 bases and the J gene lost 5 bases, with 8 bases spanning the gap. CDR3 DNA sequence: TGTGCCAGCAGCTCCTCATACGAGACCCAGTACTTC. Amino acid sequence: CASSSSYETQYF.

The gene calls are TRBV7-9 and TRBJ1-6, with D unresolved. The length of the CDR3 is 13 residues. Trimming shortened V by 5 bases and J by 11 bases, and 13 bases separated the two germline ends. CDR1 and CDR2 from the germline V gene are SEHNR and FQNEAQ (reference sequence). The CDR3 region has the DNA TGTGCCAGCAGCCGGGATCAATGGGCACCCCTCCACTTT. Its protein is CASSRDQWAPLHF.

This rearrangement joins TRBV4-2 to TRBJ2-7, with D perhaps TRBD1 (6 bases). This CDR3 comprises 15 residues. Germline values: CDR1 LGHNA, CDR2 YNFKEQ. Trimming stripped 4 bases from V and 2 bases from J, with 15 bases between. CDR3 in amino acids: CASSPDRSNAYEQYF. As DNA, the CDR3 is TGTGCCAGCAGCCCAGACAGGTCCAACGCCTACGAGCAGTACTTC.

This clone occurred a few times. CDR3: CATSREYIGGGVEAFF. Here the CDR3 DNA reads TGTGCCACCAGCAGAGAGTATATCGGGGGCGGCGTTGAAGCTTTCTTT. The chain has TRBV15 and TRBJ1-1; maybe TRBD1 (6 bases). The CDR3 is 16 amino acids. The ends were cut back, 0 bases at V and 7 bases at J, with 18 bases in the middle. Germline loops: CDR1 LNHNV, CDR2 YYDKDF (reference sequence).

The chain couples TRBV5-1 to TRBJ1-6, with unresolved D. The CDR3 is 15 residues long. Trimming removed 0 bases at V and 7 bases at J, with 11 bases between. CDR1 and CDR2 (germline): SGHRS, YFSETQ. The CDR3, as DNA: TGCGCCAGCAGCTTGGATGGGGTGTGGAATTCACCCCTCCACTTT. Its protein is CASSLDGVWNSPLHF.